These T cell receptor beta chains were read from a single sample in a study of vaccination effects on CD4 cells after COVID-19. Method: immunoSEQ multiplex PCR; TCRdb's copy keeps in-frame clones and lacks some. The table lists 25,000 to 30,000 clones, roughly 73% of them singletons. For these receptors, no antigen is known. The sample consisted of CD4+ T cells from PBMCs cultured with HCoV-NL63 spike peptides, taken before COVID-19 vaccination. These receptors were obtained from a human donor who received a COVID-19 vaccine. Each CDR3 is given with its conserved first and last residue. D genes are given only for firm matches. Part of the rows lack a size; the others show once, few, many or a class for expanded clones.

J gene: TRBJ1-6
clone size: .
V gene: TRBV7-9
D gene: .
CDR3 DNA: TGTGCCAGCAGCGCCCTCGAGGGGAGTTCACCCCTCCACTTT
CDR3 protein: CASSALEGSSPLHF

J gene: TRBJ1-6
clone size: few
V gene: TRBV19
D gene: .
CDR3 DNA: TGTGCCAGCCGGGGCTCCTATAATTCACCCCTCCACTTT
CDR3 protein: CASRGSYNSPLHF

J gene: TRBJ1-3
clone size: .
V gene: TRBV3-1/TRBV3-2
D gene: .
CDR3 DNA: TGTGCCAGCAGCCAAGGAGAACATTGCCGGTTCCACCGGACTGGAAACACCATATATTTT
CDR3 protein: CASSQGEHCRFHRTGNTIYF

J gene: TRBJ1-3
clone size: .
V gene: TRBV3-1/TRBV3-2
D gene: .
CDR3 DNA: TGTGCCAGCAGCCAAGCAAACGACGGTTACTCTGGAAACACCATATATTTT
CDR3 protein: CASSQANDGYSGNTIYF

J gene: TRBJ1-2
clone size: once
V gene: TRBV27
D gene: TRBD1
CDR3 DNA: TGTGCCAGCAGCACAGGGGGCCGGTACTATGGCTACACCTTC
CDR3 protein: CASSTGGRYYGYTF

J gene: TRBJ2-1
clone size: .
V gene: TRBV20-1
D gene: .
CDR3 DNA: TGCAGTGCTAGTCCAGGGACCTCCTACAATGAGCAGTTCTTC
CDR3 protein: CSASPGTSYNEQFF

J gene: TRBJ1-6
clone size: few
V gene: TRBV12-5
D gene: .
CDR3 DNA: TGTGCTAGTGGTCCCAGACATGGGATATTGGATTCACCCCTCCACTTT
CDR3 protein: CASGPRHGILDSPLHF

J gene: TRBJ2-2
clone size: medium-sized
V gene: TRBV7-2
D gene: .
CDR3 DNA: TGTGCCAGCAGCTCAGACACCGGGGAGCTGTTTTTT
CDR3 protein: CASSSDTGELFF

J gene: TRBJ2-7
clone size: few
V gene: TRBV5-4
D gene: .
CDR3 DNA: TGTGCCAGCAGCTTGGGGGCAGGGGTCCTCTACGAGCAGTACTTC
CDR3 protein: CASSLGAGVLYEQYF

J gene: TRBJ1-2
clone size: few
V gene: TRBV4-2
D gene: TRBD1
CDR3 DNA: TGTGCCAGCAGCTACCTTCGGGGACAGGGATCGGATGGCTACACCTTC
CDR3 protein: CASSYLRGQGSDGYTF

J gene: TRBJ2-3
clone size: .
V gene: TRBV6-1
D gene: TRBD2
CDR3 DNA: TGTGCCAGCAGTGAACTAGCGGGAGGGCCAGATACGCAGTATTTT
CDR3 protein: CASSELAGGPDTQYF